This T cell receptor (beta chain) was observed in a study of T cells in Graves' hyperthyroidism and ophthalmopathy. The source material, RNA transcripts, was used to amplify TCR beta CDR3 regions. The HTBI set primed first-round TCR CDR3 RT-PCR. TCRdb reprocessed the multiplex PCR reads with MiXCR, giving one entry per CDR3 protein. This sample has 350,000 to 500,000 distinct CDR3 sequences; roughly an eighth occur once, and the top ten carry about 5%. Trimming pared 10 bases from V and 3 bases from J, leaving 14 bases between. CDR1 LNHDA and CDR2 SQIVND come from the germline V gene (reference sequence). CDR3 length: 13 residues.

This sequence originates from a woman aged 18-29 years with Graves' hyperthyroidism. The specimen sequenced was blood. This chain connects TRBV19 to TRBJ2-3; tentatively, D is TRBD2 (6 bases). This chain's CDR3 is CAIAGSSTDTQYF. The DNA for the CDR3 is TGTGCCATCGCGGGATCGTCGACAGATACGCAGTATTTT.